This is a list of T cell receptor beta chains from one sample in a study of preoperative IRX-2 immunotherapy in early breast cancer. The data were produced by immunoSEQ multiplex PCR, yet TCRdb's version contains in-frame clones alone and is incomplete. The table has 25,000 or so clones, roughly nine tenths seen once; the top ten hold about 9.4%. The sample in question was tumor tissue, obtained after IRX-2 immunotherapy. These receptors came from a human donor with breast cancer. CDR3s include the opening cysteine and the closing phenylalanine or tryptophan. Fields, in order: clone size, J gene, V gene, D gene, CDR3 protein, CDR3 DNA. D genes are given only for firm matches. The size field is filled for only some rows; it gives once, few, many or a size class.

>NA|TRBJ1-2|TRBV10-3|NA
CATTGNSNYGYTF
TGTGCCACCACAGGGAATTCTAACTATGGCTACACCTTC
>NA|TRBJ2-1|TRBV28|NA
CASSLTSRLPYNEQFF
TGTGCCAGCAGCCTCACTAGTCGATTGCCTTACAATGAGCAGTTCTTC
>once|TRBJ2-7|TRBV11-2|TRBD2
CASSRGTSGSSGYEQYF
TGTGCCAGCAGCCGGGGGACTAGCGGGAGCTCAGGATACGAGCAGTACTTC
>NA|TRBJ2-3|TRBV28|TRBD2
CASSAGLAGGYWGDTQYF
TGTGCCAGCAGCGCCGGACTAGCGGGAGGGTATTGGGGAGATACGCAGTATTTT
>NA|TRBJ2-7|TRBV28|TRBD1
CASSLGFARGITEQYF
TGTGCCAGCAGTTTGGGCTTCGCCAGGGGGATTACCGAGCAGTACTTC
>NA|TRBJ2-3|TRBV21-1|NA
CASSSQLAGGSTDTQYF
TGTGCCAGCAGCTCCCAATTAGCGGGAGGAAGTACAGATACGCAGTATTTT
>NA|TRBJ1-1|TRBV5-4|NA
CASSAPGSGGGAFF
TGTGCCAGCAGCGCGCCTGGGAGCGGCGGTGGGGCTTTCTTT
>few|TRBJ1-1|TRBV5-6|NA
CASSSGGLVEAFF
TGTGCCAGCAGTAGTGGAGGGCTGGTTGAAGCTTTCTTT
>NA|TRBJ1-2|TRBV28|NA
CASSSDRGNNYGYTF
TGTGCCAGCAGTTCCGACAGAGGCAATAACTATGGCTACACCTTC
>NA|TRBJ1-6|TRBV25-1|NA
CASSLSAWGSPLHF
TGTGCCAGCAGCCTCTCGGCGTGGGGTTCACCCCTCCACTTT
>NA|TRBJ1-5|TRBV28|NA
CASSLSVAGNQPQHF
TGTGCCAGCAGTTTATCTGTAGCCGGCAATCAGCCCCAGCATTTT
>NA|TRBJ2-7|TRBV28|NA
CASSLTGDNYEQYF
TGTGCCAGCAGTTTGACCGGGGACAACTACGAGCAGTACTTC
>NA|TRBJ2-1|TRBV19|NA
CASSSVARGEQFF
TGTGCCAGTAGTTCGGTAGCTAGGGGGGAGCAGTTCTTC
>NA|TRBJ2-3|TRBV28|TRBD2
CASSPALGLAGASTDTQYF
TGTGCCAGCAGCCCCGCCTTGGGACTAGCGGGGGCCAGCACAGATACGCAGTATTTT